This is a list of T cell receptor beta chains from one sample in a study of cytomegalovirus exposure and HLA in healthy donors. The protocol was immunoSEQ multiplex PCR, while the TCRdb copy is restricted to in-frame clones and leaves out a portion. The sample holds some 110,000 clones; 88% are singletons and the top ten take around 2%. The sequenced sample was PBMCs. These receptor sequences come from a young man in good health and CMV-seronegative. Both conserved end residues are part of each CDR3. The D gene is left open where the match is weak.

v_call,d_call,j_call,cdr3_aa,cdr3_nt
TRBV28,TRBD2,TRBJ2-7,CASSPWTSGNGYEQYF,TGTGCCAGCAGTCCGTGGACTAGCGGGAACGGGTACGAGCAGTACTTC
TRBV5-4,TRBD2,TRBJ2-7,CASRTSGTHEQYF,TGTGCCAGCAGAACCAGCGGGACCCACGAGCAGTACTTC
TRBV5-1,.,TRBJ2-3,CASSFRQPRTDTQYF,TGCGCCAGCAGCTTCAGACAGCCGCGCACAGATACGCAGTATTTT
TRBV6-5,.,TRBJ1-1,CASRPLTGNTEAFF,TGTGCCAGCAGACCATTGACAGGGAACACTGAAGCTTTCTTT
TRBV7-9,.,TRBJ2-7,CASSLGTRHYEQYF,TGTGCCAGCAGCTTAGGGACAAGACACTACGAGCAGTACTTC
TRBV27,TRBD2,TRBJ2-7,CASRQTSRIYEQYF,TGTGCCAGCAGGCAGACTAGCAGGATCTACGAGCAGTACTTC
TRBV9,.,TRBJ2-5,CASSVSGETQYF,TGTGCCAGCAGCGTCAGCGGTGAGACCCAGTACTTC
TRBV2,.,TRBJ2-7,CASTQRNSYEQYF,TGTGCCAGCACTCAGCGGAACTCCTACGAGCAGTACTTC
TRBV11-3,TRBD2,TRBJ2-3,CASSAGGSGTDTQYF,TGTGCCAGCAGCGCGGGAGGGTCTGGCACAGATACGCAGTATTTT
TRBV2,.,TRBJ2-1,CASSEGEVEQFF,TGTGCCAGCAGTGAGGGGGAGGTCGAGCAGTTCTTC
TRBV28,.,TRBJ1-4,CASSLLRVNEKLFF,TGTGCCAGCAGTTTACTCAGGGTTAATGAAAAACTGTTTTTT
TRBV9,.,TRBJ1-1,CASSVESGSGNTEAFF,TGTGCCAGCAGCGTAGAATCAGGGTCCGGGAACACTGAAGCTTTCTTT
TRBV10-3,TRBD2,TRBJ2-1,CAIRAGTSSYNEQFF,TGTGCCATCAGGGCCGGGACTAGCTCCTACAATGAGCAGTTCTTC